The 14 T cell receptor beta chains below were found in one sample sequenced in a study of cytomegalovirus exposure and HLA in healthy donors. PCR amplification relied on 60 Vbeta primers (plus 13 Jbeta primers). TCRdb's table, derived via immunoSEQ multiplex PCR, lists solely in-frame clones and lacks some. The sample lists about 150,000 clones, about 80% seen once, with around 6.1% in the top ten. The specimen was PBMCs. These receptors all come from a man in his thirties or forties in good health and CMV-seropositive.

The chain recombines TRBV10-3 with TRBJ1-6, with D possibly matching TRBD1 (6 bases). This CDR3 has 15 residues. V lost 1 base and J 5 bases, leaving 9 bases between the germline ends. Germline assignment: CDR1 ENHRY and CDR2 SYGVKD. The CDR3 is CAISEFSGDNSPLHF. The CDR3 DNA is TGTGCCATCAGTGAGTTTTCAGGGGATAATTCACCCCTCCACTTT.

The sample holds one count of this clone. The J gene is TRBJ2-3, the V gene TRBV5-5; 10 bases align to TRBD1. The CDR3 spans 18 residues. Germline V gene lookup returns CDR1 SGHKS and CDR2 YYEKEE (reference sequence). The V segment lost 4 bases and the J segment 6 bases; nucleotides outside the gene matches: 17. CDR3 DNA: TGTGCCAGCAGCAAGAAGAGTATCGGGACAGGGGTCGGGGATACGCAGTATTTT. Its translation is CASSKKSIGTGVGDTQYF.

V is TRBV29-1 and J is TRBJ2-1, with 15 bases lining up with TRBD2. The germline CDR1 and CDR2 sequences are SQVTM and ANQGSEA. V was pared by 6 bases and J by 1 base, with 10 bases of the junction left unmatched. This CDR3 has 18 residues. For the CDR3, the DNA is TGCAGCGTCCCTTCCGGGACTAGCGGGAGGACGTCCTACAATGAGCAGTTCTTC. Amino acid sequence: CSVPSGTSGRTSYNEQFF.

The gene calls are TRBV5-1 and TRBJ1-2, with 8 bases matching TRBD1. Per germline, CDR1 SGHRS and CDR2 YFSETQ. J gave up 7 bases and V 4 bases, and 15 bases lay outside the gene matches. The CDR3 has 16 residues. CDR3 DNA: TGCGCCAGCAGCCGCCTTCAGACAGGGGAGATCGGTGGCTACACCTTC. Its translation: CASSRLQTGEIGGYTF.

This sequence joins TRBV4-1 and TRBJ2-5, with D perhaps matching TRBD2 (6 bases). CDR1 is MGHRA, CDR2 YSYEKL, per germline. This CDR3 is built from 13 residues. V was clipped by 6 bases and J by 4 bases, with 12 bases between them. The CDR3 DNA follows: TGCGCCAGCAGTCCGATGGGGGGAGAGACCCAGTACTTC. Its translation is CASSPMGGETQYF.

The rearrangement uses TRBV6-1 and TRBJ2-5; 9 bases are a match to TRBD2. Looked up from germline, CDR1 is MNHNS and CDR2 is SASEGT. Trimming at V came to 2 bases and at J to 5 bases, leaving 9 bases not matched to a gene. The CDR3 sequence is 16 residues long. CDR3 coding DNA: TGTGCCAGCAGTGAAAGGGCTAGCGGGACGTGGGAGACCCAGTACTTC. This gives the protein CASSERASGTWETQYF.

The chain uses TRBV19 and TRBJ1-1, with D possibly matching TRBD1 (5 bases). The CDR3 covers 15 residues. With 0 bases removed from V and 3 bases from J, the gap between germline ends came to 11 bases. CDR1 is LNHDA and CDR2 is SQIVND in the germline V gene (reference sequence). This CDR3 reads CASSIDTGRDTEAFF. DNA for the CDR3: TGTGCCAGTAGTATAGATACAGGCAGGGACACTGAAGCTTTCTTT.

This clone was counted between two and nine times. The chain combines TRBV6-4 with TRBJ2-1; D might be TRBD2 (6 bases). V lost 2 bases to trimming and J lost 10 bases, with 15 bases between them. CDR1 is MRHNA and CDR2 is SNTAGT in the germline V gene. The CDR3 runs 14 residues. DNA for the CDR3: TGTGCCAGCAGTGACGGCCTAGCGTCTCAAGAGCAGTTCTTC. It is translated as CASSDGLASQEQFF.

The table lists this clone with a few counts. The gene calls are TRBV30 and TRBJ1-3, with unresolved D. The germline V gene encodes CDR1 GTSNPN and CDR2 SVGIG (reference sequence). The CDR3 contains 14 residues. The ends were cut back, 4 bases at V and 2 bases at J, with 12 bases in the middle. The CDR3 DNA reads as TGTGCCTGGATCCCCCCGCGGACTGGAAACACCATATATTTT. Protein: CAWIPPRTGNTIYF.

This chain connects TRBV15 to TRBJ2-1, with 7 bases identical to TRBD2. Germline CDR1 is LNHNV and CDR2 is YYDKDF (reference sequence). CDR3 length: 17 amino acids. Trimming took 1 base from V and 6 from J; bases not matched to a gene: 12. This chain's CDR3 is CATSRAHLGGSSNEQFF. The CDR3 DNA follows: TGTGCCACCAGCAGAGCACATCTCGGCGGGAGTTCCAATGAGCAGTTCTTC.

The genes are TRBV28 and TRBJ2-6; a possible D gene is TRBD1 (6 bases). This CDR3 contains 15 residues. CDR1 and CDR2 from the germline V gene are MDHEN and SYDVKM. V gave up 4 bases and J gave up 2 bases, with 9 bases separating them. The CDR3 spells CASSWKGAGANVLTF. As DNA, the CDR3 is TGTGCCAGCAGTTGGAAGGGGGCTGGGGCCAACGTCCTGACTTTC.

V is TRBV4-1 and J is TRBJ2-3; unclear D gene. The germline V gene encodes CDR1 MGHRA and CDR2 YSYEKL. The V and J ends lost 1 base and 0 bases respectively, with 14 bases between them. This CDR3 is 17 amino acids long. CDR3 protein: CASSQVSLGISTDTQYF. The CDR3 DNA reads as TGCGCCAGCAGCCAAGTTTCGCTAGGAATAAGCACAGATACGCAGTATTTT.

CDR3 DNA: TGTGCCACCAGCCCGGGGTACCAAGTGAACACTGAAGCTTTCTTT. As protein: CATSPGYQVNTEAFF. The V gene is TRBV15, the J gene TRBJ1-1, with unresolved D. Trimming removed 5 bases from V and 0 bases from J, with 13 bases in between. The CDR3 has 15 residues. The V gene's germline CDR1 is LNHNV and CDR2 YYDKDF (reference sequence).

This clone was recorded a few times. The chain is built from TRBV20-1 and TRBJ1-2; no clear D. Germline V gene data show CDR1 as DFQATT and CDR2 as SNEGSKA (reference sequence). The CDR3 is 11 amino acids. The CDR3: CSPHEGYGYTF. In DNA, the CDR3 is TGCAGCCCACATGAGGGCTATGGCTACACCTTC.